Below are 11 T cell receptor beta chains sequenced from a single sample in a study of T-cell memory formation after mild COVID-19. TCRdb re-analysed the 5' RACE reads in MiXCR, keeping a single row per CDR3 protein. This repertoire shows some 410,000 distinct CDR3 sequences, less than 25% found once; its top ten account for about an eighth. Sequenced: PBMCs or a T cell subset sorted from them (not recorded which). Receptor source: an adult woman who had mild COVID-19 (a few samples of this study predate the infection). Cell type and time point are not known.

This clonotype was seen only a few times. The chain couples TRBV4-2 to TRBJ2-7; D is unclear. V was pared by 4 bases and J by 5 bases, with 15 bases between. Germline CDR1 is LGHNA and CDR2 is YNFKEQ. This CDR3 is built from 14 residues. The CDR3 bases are TGTGCCAGCAGCCCGACAAGGGCCCCTAACGAGCAGTACTTC. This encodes CASSPTRAPNEQYF.

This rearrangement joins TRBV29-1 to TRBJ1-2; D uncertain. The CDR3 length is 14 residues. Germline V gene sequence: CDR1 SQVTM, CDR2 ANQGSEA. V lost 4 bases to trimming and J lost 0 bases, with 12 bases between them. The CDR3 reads CSVGEWATNYGYTF. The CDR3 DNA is TGCAGCGTTGGGGAGTGGGCTACTAACTATGGCTACACCTTC.

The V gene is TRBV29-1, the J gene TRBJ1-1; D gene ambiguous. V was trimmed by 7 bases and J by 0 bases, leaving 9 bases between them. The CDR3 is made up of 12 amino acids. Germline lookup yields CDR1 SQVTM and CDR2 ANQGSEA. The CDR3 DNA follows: TGCAGCGGGACCGTGATGAACACTGAAGCTTTCTTT. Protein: CSGTVMNTEAFF.

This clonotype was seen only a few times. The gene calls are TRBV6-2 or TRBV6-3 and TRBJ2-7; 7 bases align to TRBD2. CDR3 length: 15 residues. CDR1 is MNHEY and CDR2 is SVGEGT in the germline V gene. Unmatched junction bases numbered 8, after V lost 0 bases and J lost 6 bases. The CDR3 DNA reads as TGTGCCAGCAGTTACTCGACGGCGGGAGTATCCGAGCAGTACTTC. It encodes CASSYSTAGVSEQYF.

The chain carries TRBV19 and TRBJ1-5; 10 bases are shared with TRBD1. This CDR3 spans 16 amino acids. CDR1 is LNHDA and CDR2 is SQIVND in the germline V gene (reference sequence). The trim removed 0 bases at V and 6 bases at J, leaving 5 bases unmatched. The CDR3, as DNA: TGTGCCAGTAGTATAGAGACCGGGACAGGGGTTCAGCCCCAGCATTTT. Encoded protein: CASSIETGTGVQPQHF.

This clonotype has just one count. The CDR3 coding sequence is TGTGCCTGGAGGGGAAAGGGACAGGGGGCGCAGAGCAATCAGCCCCAGCATTTT. It yields the protein CAWRGKGQGAQSNQPQHF. The chain links TRBV30 to TRBJ1-5, with 12 bases that match TRBD1. Germline-derived CDR1 and CDR2 are GTSNPN and SVGIG (reference sequence). The junction had 10 bases not matched to a gene; V was cut back by 3 bases and J by 1 base. The CDR3 has 18 amino acids.

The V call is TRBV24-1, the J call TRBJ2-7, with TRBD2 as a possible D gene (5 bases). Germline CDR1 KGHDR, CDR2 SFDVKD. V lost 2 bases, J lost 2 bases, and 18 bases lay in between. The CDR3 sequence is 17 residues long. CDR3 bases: TGTGCCACCAGTGATTCCCCCGCGGACGGACTGACCTACGAGCAGTACTTC. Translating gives CATSDSPADGLTYEQYF.

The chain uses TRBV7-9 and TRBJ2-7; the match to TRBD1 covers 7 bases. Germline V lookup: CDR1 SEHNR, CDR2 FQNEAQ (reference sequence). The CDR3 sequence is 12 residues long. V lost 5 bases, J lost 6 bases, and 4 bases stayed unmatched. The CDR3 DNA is TGTGCCAGCAGCCGACAGGGATCCGAGCAGTACTTC. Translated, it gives CASSRQGSEQYF.

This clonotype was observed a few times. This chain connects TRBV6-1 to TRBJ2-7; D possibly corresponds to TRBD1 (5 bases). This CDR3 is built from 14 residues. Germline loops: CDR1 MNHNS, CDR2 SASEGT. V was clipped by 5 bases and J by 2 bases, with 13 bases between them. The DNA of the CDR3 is TGTGCCAGCAGTTTGGACAACATCGCCTACGAGCAGTACTTC. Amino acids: CASSLDNIAYEQYF.

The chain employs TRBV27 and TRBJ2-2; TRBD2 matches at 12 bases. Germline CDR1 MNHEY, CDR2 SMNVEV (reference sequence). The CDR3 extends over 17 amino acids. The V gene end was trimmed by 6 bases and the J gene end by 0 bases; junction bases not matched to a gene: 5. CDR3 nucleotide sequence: TGTGCCAGCAGACAAAGACTAGCGGGAGCGAACACCGGGGAGCTGTTTTTT. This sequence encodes CASRQRLAGANTGELFF.

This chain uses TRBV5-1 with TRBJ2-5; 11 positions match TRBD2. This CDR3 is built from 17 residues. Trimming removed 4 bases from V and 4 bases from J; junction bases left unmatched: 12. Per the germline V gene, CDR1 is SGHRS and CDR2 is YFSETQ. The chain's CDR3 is CASSPPGLAGRLETQYF. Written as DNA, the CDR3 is TGCGCCAGCAGCCCTCCAGGACTAGCGGGTCGATTAGAGACCCAGTACTTC.